These 20 T cell receptor beta chains came from one sample sequenced in a study of technical replicates of blood from a few donors. Profiling relied on immunoSEQ multiplex PCR, and the TCRdb table lists in-frame clones only, not all of them. The table records 65,000 to 95,000 clones, 95% to 98% of them present only once. The sequenced material came from T cells isolated from PBMCs. The origin of the receptors is a human donor in good health.

The V gene is TRBV9, the J gene TRBJ2-1, with TRBD2 matching 9 bases. The germline gives CDR1 SGDLS, CDR2 YYNGEE. This CDR3 has 16 residues. V was pared by 0 bases and J by 8 bases, with 9 bases of the junction left unmatched. The CDR3 loop reads CASSVERREGRDEQFF. The CDR3 nucleotides read TGTGCCAGCAGCGTAGAGAGGCGGGAGGGCCGTGATGAGCAGTTCTTC.

The chain carries TRBV5-1 and TRBJ2-7; no reliable D call. Germline loops: CDR1 SGHRS, CDR2 YFSETQ. The CDR3 runs to 12 residues. Trimming stripped 4 bases from V and 6 bases from J, with 11 bases between. This chain's CDR3 is CASSLGISEQYF. The CDR3 coding sequence is TGCGCCAGCAGCCTAGGAATAAGCGAGCAGTACTTC.

CDR3 sequence (DNA): TGTGCCAGCAGCGCCCAGGGGGACAGGCCTTATGGCTACACCTTC. It is translated as CASSAQGDRPYGYTF. The chain is built from TRBV9 and TRBJ1-2, with 8 bases matching TRBD1. CDR1 is SGDLS and CDR2 is YYNGEE in the germline V gene. The CDR3 runs 15 residues. J lost 5 bases, V lost 3 bases, and 9 bases had no gene match.

The chain joins TRBV5-1 to TRBJ1-2; 8 positions agree with TRBD1. The V gene's germline CDR1 is SGHRS and CDR2 YFSETQ. The CDR3 is made up of 17 amino acids. The V segment lost 0 bases and the J segment 4 bases; nucleotides outside the gene matches: 11. In DNA form, the CDR3 reads TGCGCCAGCAGCTTGGGACAGGGGCTATTTTCCAGCTATGGCTACACCTTC. Its protein product is CASSLGQGLFSSYGYTF.

The gene calls are TRBV4-3 and TRBJ2-7, with 11 bases identical to TRBD1. Germline V gene sequence: CDR1 LGHNA, CDR2 YSLEER. With 2 bases clipped from V and 2 bases from J, the junction kept 8 bases outside the gene matches. The CDR3 extends over 17 amino acids. The CDR3 DNA is TGCGCCAGCAGCCAAAAAGGAGGACAGGGGGCCACCTACGAGCAGTACTTC. Translating gives CASSQKGGQGATYEQYF.

V is TRBV6-5 and J is TRBJ1-5; D unclear. From germline, CDR1 is MNHEY and CDR2 SVGAGI. Trimming cost V 5 bases and J 3 bases, with 8 bases left between them. The CDR3 consists of 13 residues. CDR3 DNA: TGTGCCAGCAGTCGGGGTCTCAATCAGCCCCAGCATTTT. It translates to CASSRGLNQPQHF.

V gene TRBV2 combines with J gene TRBJ1-2; a possible D gene is TRBD1 (6 bases). V was shortened by 3 bases and J by 5 bases, with 10 bases between the two germline ends. This CDR3 region has 13 residues. Germline-derived CDR1 and CDR2 are SNHLY and FYNNEI. CDR3 sequence reads: CASSDRGEYGYTF. In DNA, the CDR3 is TGTGCCAGCAGTGACAGGGGCGAATATGGCTACACCTTC.

The chain recombines TRBV11-3 with TRBJ2-5, with 9 bases fitting TRBD1. Germline V gene lookup returns CDR1 SGHNT and CDR2 YENEEA. With 1 base clipped from V and 5 bases from J, the junction kept 5 bases outside the gene matches. The CDR3 loop spans 15 amino acids. CDR3 in amino acids: CASSLGIGQGETQYF. CDR3 in DNA: TGTGCCAGCAGCTTAGGGATTGGACAGGGGGAGACCCAGTACTTC. Variable domain in full (rest from reference TRBV11-3 and TRBJ2-5): EAGVVQSPRYKIIEKKQPVAFWCNPISGHNTLYWYLQNLGQGPELLIRYENEEAVDDSQLPKDRFSAERLKGVDSTLKIQPAELGDSAVYLCASSLGIGQGETQYFGPGTRLLVL.

The chain uses TRBV30 and TRBJ1-5; 7 positions agree with TRBD1. CDR1 is GTSNPN and CDR2 is SVGIG in the germline V gene (reference sequence). The CDR3 runs 14 residues. V trimming: 3 bases; J trimming: 6 bases; junction bases outside the gene matches: 8. Here the CDR3 reads CAWSAGQVFQPQHF. DNA of the CDR3: TGTGCCTGGAGCGCCGGACAGGTCTTTCAGCCCCAGCATTTT. The variable domain in full, with the rest retrieved from reference TRBV30 and TRBJ1-5, is SQTIHQWPATLVQPVGSPLSLECTVEGTSNPNLYWYRQAAGRGLQLLFYSVGIGQISSEVPQNLSASRPQDRQFILSSKKLLLSDSGFYLCAWSAGQVFQPQHFGDGTRLSIL.

The rearrangement links TRBV30 to TRBJ2-7; TRBD2 agrees at 9 bases. Germline V gene data show CDR1 as GTSNPN and CDR2 as SVGIG (reference sequence). The CDR3 contains 14 residues. J lost 3 bases, V lost 2 bases, and 5 bases had no gene match. The CDR3 region is CAWSRGGVIYEQYF. Written as DNA, the CDR3 is TGTGCCTGGAGTCGCGGGGGGGTCATCTACGAGCAGTACTTC. Full variable domain (outside the CDR3, taken from reference TRBV30 and TRBJ2-7): SQTIHQWPATLVQPVGSPLSLECTVEGTSNPNLYWYRQAAGRGLQLLFYSVGIGQISSEVPQNLSASRPQDRQFILSSKKLLLSDSGFYLCAWSRGGVIYEQYFGPGTRLTVT.

This clone appeared a single time. The V and J genes are TRBV27 and TRBJ2-3; the match to TRBD2 covers 11 bases. The V gene's germline CDR1 is MNHEY and CDR2 SMNVEV (reference sequence). The CDR3 has 16 amino acids. V gave up 5 bases and J gave up 6 bases; unmatched junction bases: 10. Here the CDR3 reads CASSLLAGGPADTQYF. The CDR3 region has the DNA TGTGCCAGCAGTCTATTAGCGGGAGGGCCGGCGGATACGCAGTATTTT.

This chain's CDR3 is CASSHGKTILMKRYF. In DNA form, the CDR3 reads TGCGCCAGCAGCCATGGGAAGACTATACTTATGAAGCGGTATTTT. This chain connects TRBV4-1 to TRBJ2-3; D perhaps matches TRBD2 (5 bases). V lost 3 bases, J lost 14 bases, and 24 bases lay in between. The CDR3 loop spans 15 amino acids. Germline lookup yields CDR1 MGHRA and CDR2 YSYEKL.

This rearrangement joins TRBV7-2 to TRBJ2-1; no definite D call. Germline V lookup: CDR1 SGHTA, CDR2 FQGNSA. The CDR3 contains 13 residues. Trimming removed 1 base at V and 6 bases at J, with 7 bases between. The CDR3 spells CASSLDVANEQFF. In DNA form, the CDR3 reads TGTGCCAGCAGCTTAGATGTAGCCAATGAGCAGTTCTTC. Based on the CDR3 plus reference TRBV7-2 and TRBJ2-1, the full variable domain is GAGVSQSPSNKVTEKGKDVELRCDPISGHTALYWYRQSLGQGLEFLIYFQGNSAPDKSGLPSDRFSAERTGGSVSTLTIQRTQQEDSAVYLCASSLDVANEQFFGPGTRLTVL.

CDR3 in DNA: TGTGCCAGCAGCAATACGGGACAGGTCTATGGCTACACCTTC. It encodes CASSNTGQVYGYTF. The V gene is TRBV7-8, the J gene TRBJ1-2; 8 nucleotides line up with TRBD1. Germline CDR1 reads SGHVS; CDR2 reads FQNEAQ. CDR3 length equals 14 residues. V was pared by 5 bases and J by 4 bases, with 6 bases of the junction left unmatched.

The chain carries TRBV27 and TRBJ1-5; 7 bases are a match to TRBD1. The CDR3 spans 15 residues. Germline values: CDR1 MNHEY, CDR2 SMNVEV (reference sequence). V lost 7 bases to trimming and J lost 4 bases; unmatched junction nucleotides: 10. The CDR3 nucleotides are TGTGCCAGCACTTTGCACTCAGGGGGAAATCAGCCCCAGCATTTT. Protein product: CASTLHSGGNQPQHF.

The chain links TRBV6-1 to TRBJ2-7; 13 bases map to TRBD2. V trimming: 8 bases; J trimming: 6 bases; junction bases outside the gene matches: 7. This CDR3 is 14 amino acids long. CDR1 and CDR2 (germline): MNHNS, SASEGT. CDR3: CASPGLAGVLEQYF. The DNA of the CDR3 is TGTGCCAGCCCCGGACTAGCGGGAGTCCTCGAGCAGTACTTC.

This clone was recorded only once. This chain joins TRBV9 and TRBJ2-7, with D perhaps matching TRBD2 (5 bases). CDR1 SGDLS and CDR2 YYNGEE come from the germline V gene. Deletions cut 0 bases from V and 1 base from J, with 11 bases between. The CDR3 length is 15 residues. The CDR3 reads CASSVGTDLSYEQYF. The CDR3 nucleotides are TGTGCCAGCAGCGTAGGGACTGACCTTTCCTACGAGCAGTACTTC.

The gene calls are TRBV18 and TRBJ2-1, with D possibly matching TRBD1 (6 bases). This CDR3 comprises 17 residues. Per the germline V gene, CDR1 is KGHSH and CDR2 is LQKENI. Trimming left V 3 bases short and J 0 bases short, with 15 bases between. The CDR3 reads CASSPQQGRGSYNEQFF. The CDR3 nucleotides read TGTGCCAGCTCACCCCAACAGGGAAGAGGCTCCTACAATGAGCAGTTCTTC.

The chain couples TRBV6-5 to TRBJ1-1; TRBD1 aligns across 7 bases. Germline CDR1 and CDR2: MNHEY and SVGAGI. V lost 0 bases, J lost 4 bases, and 5 bases stayed unmatched. The CDR3 consists of 15 residues. The CDR3 bases are TGTGCCAGCAGTTACTCGGCAGGGGGGCTCACTGAAGCTTTCTTT. It is translated as CASSYSAGGLTEAFF.

The rearrangement links TRBV29-1 to TRBJ2-7; D possibly corresponds to TRBD1 (5 bases). Per germline, CDR1 SQVTM and CDR2 ANQGSEA. The CDR3 totals 14 residues. V was shortened by 1 base and J by 2 bases, with 12 bases between the two germline ends. CDR3 protein: CSVEGKGKPYEQYF. The CDR3 DNA sequence: TGCAGCGTTGAAGGAAAGGGGAAGCCCTACGAGCAGTACTTC.